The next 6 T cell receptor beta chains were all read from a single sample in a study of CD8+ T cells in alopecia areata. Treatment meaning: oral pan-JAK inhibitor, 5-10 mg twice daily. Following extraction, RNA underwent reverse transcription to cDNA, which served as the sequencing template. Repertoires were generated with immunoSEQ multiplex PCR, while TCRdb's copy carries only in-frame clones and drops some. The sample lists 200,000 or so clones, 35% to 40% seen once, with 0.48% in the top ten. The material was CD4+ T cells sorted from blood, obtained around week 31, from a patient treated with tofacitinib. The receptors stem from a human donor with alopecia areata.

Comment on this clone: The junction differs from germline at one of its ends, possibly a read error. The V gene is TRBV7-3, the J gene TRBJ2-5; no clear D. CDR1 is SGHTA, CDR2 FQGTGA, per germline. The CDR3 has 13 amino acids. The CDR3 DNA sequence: TGTGCCAGCAGCAGAGACCGTCAAGGGACCCAGTACTTC. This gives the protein CASSRDRQGTQYF. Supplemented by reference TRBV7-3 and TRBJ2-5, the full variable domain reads GAGVSQTPSNKVTEKGKYVELRCDPISGHTALYWYRQSLGQGPEFLIYFQGTGAADDSGLPNDRFFAVRPEGSVSTLKIQRTERGDSAVYLCASSRDRQGTQYFGPGTRLLVL.

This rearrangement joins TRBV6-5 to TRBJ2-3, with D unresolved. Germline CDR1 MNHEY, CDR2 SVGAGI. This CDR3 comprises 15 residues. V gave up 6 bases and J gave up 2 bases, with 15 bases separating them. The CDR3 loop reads CASSPRRLLTDTQYF. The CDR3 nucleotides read TGTGCCAGCAGCCCGCGACGGCTACTCACAGATACGCAGTATTTT.

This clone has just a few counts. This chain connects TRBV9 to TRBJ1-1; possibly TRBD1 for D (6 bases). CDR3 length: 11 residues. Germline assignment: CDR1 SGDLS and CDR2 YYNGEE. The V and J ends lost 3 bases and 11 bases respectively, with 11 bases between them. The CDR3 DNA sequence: TGTGCCAGCAGCGCTAACGACAGGGCTTTCTTT. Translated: CASSANDRAFF.

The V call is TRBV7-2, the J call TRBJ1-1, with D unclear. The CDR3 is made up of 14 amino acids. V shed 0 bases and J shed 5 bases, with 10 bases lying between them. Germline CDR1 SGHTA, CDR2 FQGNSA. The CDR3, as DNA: TGTGCCAGCAGCTTAGCCCCGGGAAGGACTGAAGCTTTCTTT. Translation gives CASSLAPGRTEAFF.

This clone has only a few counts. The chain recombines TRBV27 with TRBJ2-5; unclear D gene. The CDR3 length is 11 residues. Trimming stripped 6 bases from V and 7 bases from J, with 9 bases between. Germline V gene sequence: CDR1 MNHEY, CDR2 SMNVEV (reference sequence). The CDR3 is CASRRGWTQYF. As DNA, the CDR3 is TGTGCCAGCAGGCGCGGATGGACCCAGTACTTC.

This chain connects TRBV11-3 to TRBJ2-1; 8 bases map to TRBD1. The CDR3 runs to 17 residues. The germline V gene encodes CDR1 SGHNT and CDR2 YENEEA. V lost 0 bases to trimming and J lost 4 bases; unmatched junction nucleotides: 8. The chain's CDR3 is CASSLEGRQGKYNEQFF. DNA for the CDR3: TGTGCCAGCAGCTTAGAAGGGCGACAGGGGAAATACAATGAGCAGTTCTTC.